Shown below are 17 T cell receptor beta chains from a single sample sequenced in a study of blood T cell repertoires in COVID-19. Sequencing used immunoSEQ multiplex PCR; TCRdb keeps in-frame clones, though not all of them. Of around 230,000 clones listed, about four fifths are singletons. The specimen sequenced was peripheral blood. Every receptor here comes from a woman aged 45-59 years with acute or convalescent COVID-19.

This clone was counted a single time. The junction does not match germline at one end; this may be a read error. This sequence joins TRBV18 and TRBJ1-4, with D tentatively TRBD1 (6 bases). CDR3 size: 12 residues. Germline CDR1 reads KGHSH; CDR2 reads LQKENI. The DNA for the CDR3 is TGTGCCAGCTCACCTAACAGGGAAAGACTGTTTTTT. Translation: CASSPNRERLFF.

The chain is built from TRBV15 and TRBJ2-2; TRBD2 agrees at 12 bases. The ends lost 0 bases at V and 7 bases at J; junction bases unmatched: 3. Germline CDR1 LNHNV, CDR2 YYDKDF (reference sequence). The CDR3 is 16 residues long. The CDR3 nucleotides are TGTGCCACCAGCAGAGATGGACTAGCGGGGAACGGGGAGCTGTTTTTT. It yields the protein CATSRDGLAGNGELFF.

This clone was counted a few times. This sequence joins TRBV6-2 or TRBV6-3 and TRBJ1-1; 10 positions match TRBD1. Germline V gene data show CDR1 as MNHEY and CDR2 as SVGEGT. This CDR3 contains 14 residues. Germline trimming cut 6 bases from V and 1 base from J; bases unmatched to any gene: 2. The CDR3 DNA sequence: TGTGCCAGCAGCGGGACAGGGGCGAACACTGAAGCTTTCTTT. It translates to CASSGTGANTEAFF.

The J gene is TRBJ2-7, the V gene TRBV6-5, with TRBD2 as a possible D gene (6 bases). The germline V gene encodes CDR1 MNHEY and CDR2 SVGAGI. V gave up 6 bases and J gave up 2 bases, with 11 bases separating them. This CDR3 contains 13 residues. In DNA form, the CDR3 reads TGTGCCAGCAGGGGGACTGCTCCCTACGAGCAGTACTTC. This codes for CASRGTAPYEQYF.

The chain employs TRBV11-3 and TRBJ1-1; 7 nucleotides agree with TRBD1. CDR1 is SGHNT and CDR2 is YENEEA in the germline V gene. The CDR3 has 14 residues. V was clipped by 4 bases and J by 0 bases; unmatched bases: 2. The CDR3: CASSSGGMNTEAFF. The CDR3 nucleotides read TGTGCCAGCAGCTCAGGGGGGATGAACACTGAAGCTTTCTTT.

V usage is TRBV30 and J usage is TRBJ1-4; D unclear. The CDR3 runs to 14 residues. Germline V gene lookup returns CDR1 GTSNPN and CDR2 SVGIG (reference sequence). V dropped 0 bases and J dropped 5 bases, with 10 bases sitting between them. The CDR3 is CAWSVLGRNEKLFF. In DNA, the CDR3 is TGTGCCTGGAGTGTTTTGGGGAGGAATGAAAAACTGTTTTTT.

CDR3 loop: CASIRASGNTGELFF. CDR3 nucleotides: TGTGCCAGCATAAGGGCTAGCGGGAACACCGGGGAGCTGTTTTTT. V is TRBV2 and J is TRBJ2-2; 7 bases match TRBD2. Germline V gene sequence: CDR1 SNHLY, CDR2 FYNNEI. The CDR3 consists of 15 residues. The junction had 6 bases not matched to a gene; V was cut back by 7 bases and J by 1 base.

The rearrangement joins TRBV6-5 to TRBJ2-3, with 9 bases lining up with TRBD1. Germline V gene sequence: CDR1 MNHEY, CDR2 SVGAGI. Trimming took 6 bases from V and 2 from J; bases not matched to a gene: 3. There are 14 residues in the CDR3. In nucleotides, the CDR3 is TGTGCCAGCAGGGACAGGGGTCTCACAGATACGCAGTATTTT. Its translation is CASRDRGLTDTQYF.

The chain has TRBV29-1 and TRBJ1-2; 12 nucleotides agree with TRBD1. The germline V gene encodes CDR1 SQVTM and CDR2 ANQGSEA. The CDR3 consists of 14 residues. V shed 3 bases and J 8 bases; nucleotides not matched to a gene: 7. The DNA of the CDR3 is TGCAGCGTTGACTGGGGACAGGGGGCGCGGGGCTACACCTTC. As protein: CSVDWGQGARGYTF.

The chain has TRBV2 and TRBJ2-3; 8 bases map to TRBD2. The junction had 9 bases not matched to a gene; V was cut back by 4 bases and J by 0 bases. CDR3 size: 17 residues. Germline CDR1 SNHLY, CDR2 FYNNEI. In nucleotides, the CDR3 is TGTGCCAGCAGTGGGGCGGGAGGTGCTACTAGCACAGATACGCAGTATTTT. Translating it yields CASSGAGGATSTDTQYF.

This CDR3 is CASSLGLIQGPANEKLFF. The DNA for the CDR3 is TGTGCCAGCAGCTTAGGCCTAATACAGGGTCCAGCTAATGAAAAACTGTTTTTT. This sequence joins TRBV13 and TRBJ1-4, with D possibly being TRBD1 (6 bases). CDR3 length: 18 residues. Per the germline V gene, CDR1 is PRHDT and CDR2 is FYEKMQ (reference sequence). V was trimmed by 0 bases and J by 3 bases, leaving 17 bases between them.

The V and J genes are TRBV19 and TRBJ2-7; 10 bases fit TRBD2. With 9 bases clipped from V and 0 bases from J, the junction kept 8 bases outside the gene matches. CDR3 length: 15 residues. Germline V CDR1 and CDR2: LNHDA, SQIVND (reference sequence). This CDR3 reads CASRPASGSSYEQYF. The CDR3 DNA reads TGTGCCAGCCGCCCGGCTAGCGGGAGCTCCTACGAGCAGTACTTC. The complete variable domain, with remaining parts taken from reference TRBV19 and TRBJ2-7, reads DGGITQSPKYLFRKEGQNVTLSCEQNLNHDAMYWYRQDPGQGLRLIYYSQIVNDFQKGDIAEGYSVSREKKESFPLTVTSAQKNPTAFYLCASRPASGSSYEQYFGPGTRLTVT.

The genes are TRBV6-5 and TRBJ1-2; a possible D gene is TRBD1 (5 bases). The CDR3 length is 13 residues. Between the trimmed V and J ends, which lost 4 bases and 4 bases, there was a span of 10 bases. CDR1 MNHEY and CDR2 SVGAGI come from the germline V gene. The CDR3: CASSLEGSYGYTF. The CDR3 DNA reads TGTGCCAGCAGTTTGGAGGGGTCCTATGGCTACACCTTC.

This clone has only a few counts. The gene calls are TRBV6-5 and TRBJ1-6; D is uncertain. The ends were cut back, 7 bases at V and 6 bases at J, with 13 bases in the middle. This CDR3 has 14 amino acids. Germline-derived CDR1 and CDR2 are MNHEY and SVGAGI. The CDR3 loop is CASTSGRVNSPLHF. CDR3 DNA: TGTGCCAGCACCTCCGGGAGGGTTAATTCACCCCTCCACTTT.

This clone was recorded only once. V and J are TRBV10-3 and TRBJ2-7; maybe TRBD2 (6 bases). V lost 3 bases to trimming and J lost 1 base, with 13 bases between them. This CDR3 comprises 15 residues. Germline loops: CDR1 ENHRY, CDR2 SYGVKD. This chain's CDR3 is CAISDPEGRSYEQYF. CDR3 DNA: TGTGCCATCAGTGACCCGGAGGGGCGGTCCTACGAGCAGTACTTC.

There are a few counts of this clone. This rearrangement joins TRBV21-1 to TRBJ1-5; the table's D call, TRBD1, was not checked against the DNA. TRBV21-1 is termed a pseudogene. CDR3 size: 15 residues. The CDR3 DNA reads TGTGCCAGCAGCAACGTGACAGGGGGCTTGCAGCCCCAGCATTTT. The encoded protein is CASSNVTGGLQPQHF.

The V gene is TRBV13, the J gene TRBJ2-6, with TRBD1 matching 8 bases. CDR3 length: 17 residues. Germline CDR1 PRHDT, CDR2 FYEKMQ (reference sequence). The V and J ends lost 0 bases and 3 bases, in that order; junction bases with no gene match: 4. In DNA form, the CDR3 reads TGTGCCAGCAGCTTAGGGACAGGGGTGGATGGGGCCAACGTCCTGACTTTC. The encoded protein is CASSLGTGVDGANVLTF.